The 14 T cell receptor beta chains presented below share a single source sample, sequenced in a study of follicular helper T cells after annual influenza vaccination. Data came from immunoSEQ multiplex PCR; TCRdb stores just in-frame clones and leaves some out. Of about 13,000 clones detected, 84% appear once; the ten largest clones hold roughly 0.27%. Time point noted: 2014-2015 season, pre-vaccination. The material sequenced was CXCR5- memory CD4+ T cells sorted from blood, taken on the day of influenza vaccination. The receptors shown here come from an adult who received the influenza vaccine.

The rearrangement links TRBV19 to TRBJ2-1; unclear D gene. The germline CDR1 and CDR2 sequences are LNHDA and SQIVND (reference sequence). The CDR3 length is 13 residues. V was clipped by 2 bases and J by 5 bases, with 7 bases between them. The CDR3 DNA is TGTGCCAGTAGTATAAACGCGAACAATGAGCAGTTCTTC. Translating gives CASSINANNEQFF.

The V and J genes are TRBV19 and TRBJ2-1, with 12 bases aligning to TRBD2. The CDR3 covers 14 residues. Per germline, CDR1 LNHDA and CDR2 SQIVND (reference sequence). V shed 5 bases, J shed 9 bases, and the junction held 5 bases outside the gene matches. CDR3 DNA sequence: TGTGCCAGTAGTGCTAGCGGGGGGGCGGCTGAGCAGTTCTTC. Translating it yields CASSASGGAAEQFF.

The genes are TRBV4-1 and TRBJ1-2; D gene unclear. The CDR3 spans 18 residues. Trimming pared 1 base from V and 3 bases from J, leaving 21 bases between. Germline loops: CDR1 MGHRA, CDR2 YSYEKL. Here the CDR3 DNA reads TGCGCCAGCAGCCAAGTCGGCAGGAGGGTCCAACCCCACTATGGCTACACCTTC. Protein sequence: CASSQVGRRVQPHYGYTF.

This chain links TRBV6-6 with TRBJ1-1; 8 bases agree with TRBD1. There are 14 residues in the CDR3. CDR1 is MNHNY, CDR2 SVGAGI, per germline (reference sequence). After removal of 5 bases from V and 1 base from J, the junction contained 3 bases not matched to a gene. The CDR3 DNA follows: TGTGCCAGCAGTCGAGGACAGGGGAACACTGAAGCTTTCTTT. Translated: CASSRGQGNTEAFF.

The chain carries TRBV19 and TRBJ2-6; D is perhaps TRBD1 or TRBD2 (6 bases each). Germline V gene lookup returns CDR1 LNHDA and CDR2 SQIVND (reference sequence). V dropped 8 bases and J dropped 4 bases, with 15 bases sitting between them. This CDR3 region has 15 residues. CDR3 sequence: CASDTGAAGANVLTF. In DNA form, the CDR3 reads TGTGCCAGTGATACGGGGGCGGCCGGGGCCAACGTCCTGACTTTC.

DNA for the CDR3: TGTGCCAGCAGTGAATTCGGACAGGGGTATGGCTACACCTTC. Its translation is CASSEFGQGYGYTF. The J gene is TRBJ1-2, the V gene TRBV6-1; 9 bases are a match to TRBD1. This CDR3 comprises 14 residues. Trimming took 2 bases from V and 5 from J; bases not matched to a gene: 3. Germline CDR1 MNHNS, CDR2 SASEGT.

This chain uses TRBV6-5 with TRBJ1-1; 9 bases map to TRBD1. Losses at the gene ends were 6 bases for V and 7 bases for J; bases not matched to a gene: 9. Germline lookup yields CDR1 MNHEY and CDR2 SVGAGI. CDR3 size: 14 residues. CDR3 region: CASRPDRGNNEAFF. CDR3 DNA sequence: TGTGCCAGCAGGCCGGACAGGGGTAATAATGAAGCTTTCTTT.

The CDR3 protein is CASSTPGQGAEKLFF. CDR3 coding DNA: TGTGCCAGCAGTACGCCGGGACAGGGGGCTGAAAAACTGTTTTTT. The chain uses TRBV2 and TRBJ1-4; 12 nucleotides line up with TRBD1. The ends lost 5 bases at V and 7 bases at J; junction bases unmatched: 5. This CDR3 has 15 residues. CDR1 is SNHLY and CDR2 is FYNNEI in the germline V gene.

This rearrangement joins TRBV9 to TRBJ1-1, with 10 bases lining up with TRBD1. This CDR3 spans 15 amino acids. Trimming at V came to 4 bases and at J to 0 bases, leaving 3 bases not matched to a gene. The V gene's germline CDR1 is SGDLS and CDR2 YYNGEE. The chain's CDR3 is CASSLGQGMNTEAFF. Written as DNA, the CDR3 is TGTGCCAGCAGCTTGGGACAGGGGATGAACACTGAAGCTTTCTTT.

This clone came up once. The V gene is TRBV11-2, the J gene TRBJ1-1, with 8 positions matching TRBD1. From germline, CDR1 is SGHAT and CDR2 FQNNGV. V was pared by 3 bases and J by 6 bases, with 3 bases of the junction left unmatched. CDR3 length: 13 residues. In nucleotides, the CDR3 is TGTGCCAGCAGCTTGGACAGGGAGGCTGAAGCTTTCTTT. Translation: CASSLDREAEAFF.

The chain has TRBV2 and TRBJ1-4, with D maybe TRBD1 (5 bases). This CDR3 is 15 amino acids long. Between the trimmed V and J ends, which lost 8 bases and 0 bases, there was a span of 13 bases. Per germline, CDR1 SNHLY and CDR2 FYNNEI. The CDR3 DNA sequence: TGTGCCAGCGGGCGGACAAGCGCAACTAATGAAAAACTGTTTTTT. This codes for CASGRTSATNEKLFF.

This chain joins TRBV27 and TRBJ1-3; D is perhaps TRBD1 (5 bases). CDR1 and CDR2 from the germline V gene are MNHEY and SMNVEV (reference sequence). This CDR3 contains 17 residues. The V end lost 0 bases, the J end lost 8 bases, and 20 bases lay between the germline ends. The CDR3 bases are TGTGCCAGCAGTTTATCTGCCCTGCAGGGCCCCTTGGACACCATATATTTT. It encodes CASSLSALQGPLDTIYF.

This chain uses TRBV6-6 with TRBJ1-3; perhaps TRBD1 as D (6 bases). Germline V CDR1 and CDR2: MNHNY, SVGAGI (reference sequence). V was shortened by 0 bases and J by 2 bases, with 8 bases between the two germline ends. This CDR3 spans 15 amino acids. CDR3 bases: TGTGCCAGCAGTTACTCAGGGGGGACTGGAAACACCATATATTTT. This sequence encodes CASSYSGGTGNTIYF.

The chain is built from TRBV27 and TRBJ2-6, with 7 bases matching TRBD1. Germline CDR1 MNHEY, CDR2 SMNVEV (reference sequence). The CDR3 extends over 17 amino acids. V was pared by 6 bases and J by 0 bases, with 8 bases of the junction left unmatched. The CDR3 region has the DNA TGTGCCAGCAGCCCCGGGACAGCCCTCTCTGGGGCCAACGTCCTGACTTTC. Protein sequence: CASSPGTALSGANVLTF.